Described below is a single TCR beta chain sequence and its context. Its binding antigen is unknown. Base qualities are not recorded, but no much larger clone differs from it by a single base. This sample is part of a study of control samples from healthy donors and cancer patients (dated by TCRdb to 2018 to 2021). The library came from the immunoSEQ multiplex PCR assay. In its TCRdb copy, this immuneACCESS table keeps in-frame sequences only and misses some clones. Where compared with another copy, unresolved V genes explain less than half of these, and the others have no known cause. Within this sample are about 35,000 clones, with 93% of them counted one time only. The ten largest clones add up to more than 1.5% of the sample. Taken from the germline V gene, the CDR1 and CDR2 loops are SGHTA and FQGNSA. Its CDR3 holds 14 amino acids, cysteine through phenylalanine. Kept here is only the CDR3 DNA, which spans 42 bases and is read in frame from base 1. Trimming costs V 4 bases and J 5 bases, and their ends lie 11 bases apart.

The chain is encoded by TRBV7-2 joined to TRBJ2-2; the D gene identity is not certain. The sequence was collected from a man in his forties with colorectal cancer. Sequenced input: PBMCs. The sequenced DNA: TGTGCCAGCAGCTGGCGCCGCTTAACCGGGGAGCTGTTTTTT. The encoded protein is CASSWRRLTGELFF.